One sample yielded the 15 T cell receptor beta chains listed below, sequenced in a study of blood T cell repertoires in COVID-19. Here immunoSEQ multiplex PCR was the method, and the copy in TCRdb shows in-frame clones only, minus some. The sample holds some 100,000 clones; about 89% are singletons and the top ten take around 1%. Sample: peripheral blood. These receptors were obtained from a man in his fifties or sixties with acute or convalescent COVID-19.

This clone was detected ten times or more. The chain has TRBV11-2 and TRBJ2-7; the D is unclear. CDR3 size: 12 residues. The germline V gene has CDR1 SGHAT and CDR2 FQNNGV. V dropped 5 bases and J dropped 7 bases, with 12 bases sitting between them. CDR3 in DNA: TGTGCCAGCAGCCCACTGTCCGTAGAGCAGTACTTC. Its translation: CASSPLSVEQYF.

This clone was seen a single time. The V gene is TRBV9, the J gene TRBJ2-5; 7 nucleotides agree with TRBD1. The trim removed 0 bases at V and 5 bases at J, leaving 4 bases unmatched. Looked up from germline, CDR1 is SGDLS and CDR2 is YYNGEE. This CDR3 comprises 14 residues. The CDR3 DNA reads TGTGCCAGCAGCGTAGAGGGGGCGGGCGAGACCCAGTACTTC. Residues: CASSVEGAGETQYF.

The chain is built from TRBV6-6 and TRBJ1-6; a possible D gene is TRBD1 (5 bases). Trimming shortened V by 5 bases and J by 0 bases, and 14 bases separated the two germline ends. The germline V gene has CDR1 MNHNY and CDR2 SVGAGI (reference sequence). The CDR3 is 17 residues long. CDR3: CASSLSRGSSYNSPLHF. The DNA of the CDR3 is TGTGCCAGCAGTCTGTCGCGGGGGAGCTCCTATAATTCACCCCTCCACTTT.

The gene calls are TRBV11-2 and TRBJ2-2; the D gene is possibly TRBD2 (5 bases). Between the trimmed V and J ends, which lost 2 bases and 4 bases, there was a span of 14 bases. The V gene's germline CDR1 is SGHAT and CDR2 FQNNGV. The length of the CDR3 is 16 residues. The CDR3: CASSLTRRAGTGELFF. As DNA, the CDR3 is TGTGCCAGCAGCTTAACCCGGCGGGCAGGCACCGGGGAGCTGTTTTTT.

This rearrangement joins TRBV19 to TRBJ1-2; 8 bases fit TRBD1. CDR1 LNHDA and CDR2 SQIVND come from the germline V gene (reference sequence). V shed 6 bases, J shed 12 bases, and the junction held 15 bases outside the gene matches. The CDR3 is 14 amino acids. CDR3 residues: CASRNQRTGYKNTF. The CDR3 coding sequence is TGTGCCAGTAGAAACCAGCGGACAGGGTACAAAAACACCTTC.

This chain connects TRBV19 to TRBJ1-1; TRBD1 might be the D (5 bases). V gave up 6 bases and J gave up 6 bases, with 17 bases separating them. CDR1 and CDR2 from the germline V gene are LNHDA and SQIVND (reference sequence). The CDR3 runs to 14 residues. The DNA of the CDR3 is TGTGCCAGTAGAACTGGGACTTCCAGCTCTGAAGCTTTCTTT. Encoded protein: CASRTGTSSSEAFF.

The DNA for the CDR3 is TGTGCCAGCAGCTTAGACGGGAGTAAGGGCACTGAAGCTTTCTTT. Its protein is CASSLDGSKGTEAFF. The genes are TRBV7-9 and TRBJ1-1; D unresolved. Trimming removed 1 base from V and 4 bases from J, with 13 bases in between. Germline CDR1 is SEHNR and CDR2 is FQNEAQ (reference sequence). The CDR3 length is 15 residues.

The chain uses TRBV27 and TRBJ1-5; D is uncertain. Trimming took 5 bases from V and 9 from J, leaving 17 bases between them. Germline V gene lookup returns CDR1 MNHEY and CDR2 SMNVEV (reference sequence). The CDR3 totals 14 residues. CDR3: CASSLREGMGPQHF. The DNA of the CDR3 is TGTGCCAGCAGTCTAAGGGAGGGCATGGGGCCCCAGCATTTT.

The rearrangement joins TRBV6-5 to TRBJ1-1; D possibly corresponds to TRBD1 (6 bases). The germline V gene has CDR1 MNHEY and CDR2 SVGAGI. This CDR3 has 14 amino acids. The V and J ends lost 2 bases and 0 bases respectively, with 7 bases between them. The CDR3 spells CASSYGTLNTEAFF. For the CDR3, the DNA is TGTGCCAGCAGTTACGGGACACTGAACACTGAAGCTTTCTTT.

This CDR3 reads CASPIAGGPSYEQYF. The CDR3 DNA follows: TGTGCCAGTCCCATAGCGGGAGGGCCGTCCTACGAGCAGTACTTC. The J gene is TRBJ2-7, the V gene TRBV6-7; 11 bases map to TRBD2. TRBV6-7 is placed among ORFs of uncertain function. V lost 9 bases to trimming and J lost 1 base; unmatched junction nucleotides: 8. The CDR3 spans 15 residues.

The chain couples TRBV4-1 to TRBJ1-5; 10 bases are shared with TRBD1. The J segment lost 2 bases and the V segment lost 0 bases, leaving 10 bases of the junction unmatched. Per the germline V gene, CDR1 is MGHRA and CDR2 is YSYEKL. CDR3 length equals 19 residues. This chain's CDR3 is CASSQEGIGTGVGNQPQHF. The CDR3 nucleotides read TGCGCCAGCAGCCAAGAAGGTATCGGGACAGGGGTTGGCAATCAGCCCCAGCATTTT.

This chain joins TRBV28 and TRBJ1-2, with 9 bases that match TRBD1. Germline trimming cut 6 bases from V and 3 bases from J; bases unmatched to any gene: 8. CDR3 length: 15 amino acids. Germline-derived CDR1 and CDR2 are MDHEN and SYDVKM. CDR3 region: CASRPGTGSYYGYTF. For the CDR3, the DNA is TGTGCCAGCAGGCCCGGGACAGGGTCATACTATGGCTACACCTTC.

In DNA form, the CDR3 reads TGTGCCACCAGCAGTATAAATGAAAAACTGTTTTTT. Protein product: CATSSINEKLFF. This rearrangement joins TRBV15 to TRBJ1-4; D call uncertain. CDR1 and CDR2 (germline): LNHNV, YYDKDF (reference sequence). V shed 3 bases and J shed 5 bases, with 4 bases lying between them. The CDR3 consists of 12 residues.

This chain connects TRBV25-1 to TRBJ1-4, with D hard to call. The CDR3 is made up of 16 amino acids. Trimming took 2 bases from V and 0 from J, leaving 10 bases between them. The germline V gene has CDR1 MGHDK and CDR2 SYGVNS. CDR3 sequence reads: CASSEGRHATNEKLFF. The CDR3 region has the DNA TGTGCCAGCAGTGAAGGCCGCCACGCAACTAATGAAAAACTGTTTTTT.

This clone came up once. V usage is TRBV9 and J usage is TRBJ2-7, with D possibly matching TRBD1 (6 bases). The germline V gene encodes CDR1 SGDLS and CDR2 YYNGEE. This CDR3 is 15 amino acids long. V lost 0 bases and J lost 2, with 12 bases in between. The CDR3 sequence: CASSVVGGSTYEQYF. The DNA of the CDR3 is TGTGCCAGCAGCGTAGTAGGGGGTTCGACCTACGAGCAGTACTTC.